This T cell receptor (beta chain) comes out of a study of vaccination and CD4 T cells after COVID-19. The wider study: Drawing of post-COVID samples took place a median about 94 days after diagnosis (range 35 to 161).

This clonotype was found a few times. Its antigen remains unidentified. Treatment of the sample: roughly 11-day PBMC culture with coronavirus spike peptide pools or control peptides (ViraFEST assay). Researchers reported culturing about 2 million PBMCs per well with 10 IU/ml IL-2 and roughly 9.8 ug/ml peptide pools. It was after more than 9 days of culture that CD4+ T cells were isolated by negative selection. With the Oncomine TCR Beta short-read assay, DNA from cultured CD4+ T cells was sequenced. TCRdb reprocessed the PCR reads with MiXCR, giving one entry per CDR3 protein. The sample yields some 17,000 distinct CDR3 sequences, 30% to 45% seen once. The receptor's source is a human donor who had recovered from COVID-19. Sample: CD4+ T cells from blood, cultured in vitro.

The CDR3 spells CASSEDGRLSGNTIYF. The CDR3 DNA sequence: TGTGCCAGCAGTGAAGACGGACGGCTCTCTGGAAACACCATATATTTT. The chain recombines TRBV6-1 with TRBJ1-3; no reliable D call. CDR1 and CDR2 from the germline V gene are MNHNS and SASEGT. Trimming pared 1 base from V and 0 bases from J, leaving 10 bases between. This CDR3 has 16 residues.